Listed below are T cell receptor beta chains from one sample, sequenced in a study of blood T cell repertoires in COVID-19. The data were produced by immunoSEQ multiplex PCR, yet TCRdb's version contains in-frame clones alone and is incomplete. The sample yields about 160,000 clones, roughly 82% seen once. Sequenced sample: peripheral blood. The source is a human donor with acute or convalescent COVID-19. The donor label of this sample is uncertain. Each CDR3 is given with its conserved first and last residue. A D gene is named only where the DNA matches it firmly. A clone size is listed for some rows: how often the clone was seen (once, few, many), or a class if it is expanded.

V gene	J gene	D gene	clone size	CDR3 protein	CDR3 DNA
TRBV5-1	TRBJ1-5	NA	NA	CASSLVPYQPQHF	TGCGCCAGCAGCTTGGTCCCCTATCAGCCCCAGCATTTT
TRBV9	TRBJ1-1	NA	NA	CASSVAGGEYSTEAFF	TGTGCCAGCAGCGTAGCTGGCGGGGAGTATAGCACTGAAGCTTTCTTT
TRBV6-5	TRBJ1-6	NA	NA	CASSSGGALNSPLHF	TGTGCCAGCAGCTCCGGGGGGGCGCTTAATTCACCCCTCCACTTT
TRBV6-1	TRBJ1-1	TRBD1	NA	CASSELTGGYTEAFF	TGTGCCAGCAGTGAATTGACAGGGGGCTACACTGAAGCTTTCTTT
TRBV7-8	TRBJ2-5	NA	NA	CASSPRETQYF	TGTGCCAGCAGCCCCCGAGAGACCCAGTACTTC
TRBV9	TRBJ1-5	NA	NA	CASSVEDRPYSNQPQHF	TGTGCCAGCAGCGTAGAAGACAGGCCCTATAGCAATCAGCCCCAGCATTTT
TRBV7-2	TRBJ1-5	TRBD1	NA	CASSLGPGQGNQPQHF	TGTGCCAGCAGCTTAGGTCCGGGACAGGGGAATCAGCCCCAGCATTTT
TRBV6-5	TRBJ1-1	TRBD1	NA	CASSTRTGKGTEAFF	TGTGCCAGCAGTACGAGGACAGGGAAAGGGACTGAAGCTTTCTTT
TRBV15	TRBJ2-2	NA	NA	CATSRDPTAGELFF	TGTGCCACCAGCAGAGATCCAACAGCCGGGGAGCTGTTTTTT
TRBV7-9	TRBJ1-2	NA	NA	CASSLEEGRGYGYTF	TGTGCCAGCAGCCTAGAGGAAGGAAGGGGCTATGGCTACACCTTC
TRBV29-1	TRBJ1-1	NA	NA	CSVQTPGSLDPEAFF	TGCAGCGTCCAAACGCCCGGGTCGCTTGACCCTGAAGCTTTCTTT
TRBV5-6	TRBJ2-1	TRBD1	NA	CASSQPGQGIYNEQFF	TGTGCCAGCAGCCAACCGGGACAGGGGATCTACAATGAGCAGTTCTTC
TRBV4-2	TRBJ1-6	NA	NA	CASSPTIRTDNSPLHF	TGTGCCAGCAGCCCTACCATCCGGACAGACAATTCACCCCTCCACTTT
TRBV6-5	TRBJ2-2	NA	NA	CAARGGNTGELFF	TGTGCCGCTAGGGGGGGTAACACCGGGGAGCTGTTTTTT
TRBV25-1	TRBJ1-1	TRBD1	few	CASSGPGGHTEAFF	TGTGCCAGCAGTGGCCCAGGGGGGCACACTGAAGCTTTCTTT
TRBV11-2	TRBJ2-7	TRBD1	NA	CASSRRGPLDEQYF	TGTGCCAGCAGCAGAAGGGGGCCTCTCGACGAGCAGTACTTC
TRBV7-8	TRBJ1-2	NA	NA	CASSLGREDGYTF	TGTGCCAGCAGCTTAGGCAGGGAGGATGGCTACACCTTC
TRBV5-1	TRBJ1-6	NA	NA	CASSFYLTGYNSPLHF	TGCGCCAGCAGTTTTTACTTGACAGGCTATAATTCACCCCTCCACTTT
TRBV7-9	TRBJ1-1	NA	once	CASSPELFRELRHTEAFF	TGTGCCAGCAGCCCGGAACTCTTCAGGGAACTACGCCACACTGAAGCTTTCTTT
TRBV7-9	TRBJ2-1	TRBD2	NA	CASSRQTGGYNEQFF	TGTGCCAGCAGCCGACAAACGGGAGGATACAATGAGCAGTTCTTC
TRBV5-4	TRBJ2-1	TRBD2	NA	CASSSLGLAGLYNEQFF	TGTGCCAGCAGCTCCCTGGGACTAGCGGGGCTCTACAATGAGCAGTTCTTC
TRBV14	TRBJ1-6	TRBD1	NA	CASSQDWETGGSFYNSPLHF	TGTGCCAGCAGCCAAGATTGGGAGACAGGGGGCTCTTTTTATAATTCACCCCTCCACTTT
TRBV18	TRBJ1-5	NA	NA	CASSPGGGNQPQHF	TGTGCCAGCTCACCTGGGGGCGGCAATCAGCCCCAGCATTTT